The 2 T cell receptor beta chains below all came from one sample that was sequenced in a study of CD8 T cells in ankylosing spondylitis. Using its own MiXCR run on the 5' RACE reads, TCRdb lists one record per CDR3 protein. Of 200,000 to 250,000 distinct CDR3 sequences in the sample, roughly 10% were seen once. The sequencing input was blood, either unsorted or a sorted T cell fraction (not recorded which). The receptors here all came from a male donor with ankylosing spondylitis or in good health (not recorded which).

This clonotype was seen at least ten times. The chain links TRBV28 to TRBJ2-1; a weak D match, TRBD1 (6 bases). This CDR3 is built from 15 residues. Trimming took off 5 bases at V and 2 bases at J, with 13 bases between the two ends. Germline V lookup: CDR1 MDHEN, CDR2 SYDVKM. The CDR3 region is CASSPQGIAYNEQFF. The DNA for the CDR3 is TGTGCCAGCAGTCCGCAGGGGATTGCCTACAATGAGCAGTTCTTC. Complete variable domain (other parts from reference TRBV28 and TRBJ2-1): DVKVTQSSRYLVKRTGEKVFLECVQDMDHENMFWYRQDPGLGLRLIYFSYDVKMKEKGDIPEGYSVSREKKERFSLILESASTNQTSMYLCASSPQGIAYNEQFFGPGTRLTVL.

Ten or more counts support this clonotype. This chain joins TRBV11-2 and TRBJ2-5; D possibly matches TRBD1 or TRBD2 (5 bases each). CDR1 and CDR2 from the germline V gene are SGHAT and FQNNGV. The CDR3 is 15 amino acids. V was trimmed by 3 bases and J by 5 bases, leaving 16 bases between them. This CDR3 reads CASSLGVGDGETQYF. In DNA, the CDR3 is TGTGCCAGCAGCTTGGGGGTGGGGGATGGCGAGACCCAGTACTTC.